A selection of T cell receptor beta chains follows, all from one sample in a study of T cell responses to AZD1222 COVID-19 vaccine. Assay used: immunoSEQ multiplex PCR; TCRdb lists only in-frame clones, some missing. The sample has around 100,000 clones; 70% to 90% are singletons. The sequencing here drew on peripheral blood, taken on day 0 of AZD1222 vaccination. Receptor source: an adult in good health. The CDR3 runs from the conserved cysteine through the conserved F or W. Fields, in order: CDR3 DNA, CDR3 protein, CDR3 length, V gene, clone size, J gene, D gene. The D gene is left open where the match is weak. Clone size is stated in some rows and not others, as once, few, many or a class when expanded.

DNA: TGTGCCAGCTCACCGGCGGGGATTGTGTTTTCCGAGCAGTACTTC
CDR3: CASSPAGIVFSEQYF
length: 15
V: TRBV18
size: .
J: TRBJ2-7
D: .

DNA: TGTGCCAGCAGCCAGGACGTGGGCAGGACTACTTCACCCCTCCACTTT
CDR3: CASSQDVGRTTSPLHF
length: 16
V: TRBV5-5
size: .
J: TRBJ1-6
D: .

DNA: TGTGCCAGCACACTATTTGGGGATTCACCCCTCCACTTT
CDR3: CASTLFGDSPLHF
length: 13
V: TRBV6-5
size: once
J: TRBJ1-6
D: .

DNA: TGCGCCAGCAGCAGCACACACGGGACAGGGATGCTGGATACGCAGTATTTT
CDR3: CASSSTHGTGMLDTQYF
length: 17
V: TRBV5-1
size: .
J: TRBJ2-3
D: TRBD1

DNA: TGCGCCAGCAGCCGGGACAGGGCGACTGAAGCTTTCTTT
CDR3: CASSRDRATEAFF
length: 13
V: TRBV5-1
size: few
J: TRBJ1-1
D: TRBD1

DNA: TGTGCCAGCAGCCCTCTTCCGCAACTAGGATACAATGAGCAGTTCTTC
CDR3: CASSPLPQLGYNEQFF
length: 16
V: TRBV3-1/TRBV3-2
size: .
J: TRBJ2-1
D: .

DNA: TGTGCCAGCAGTGCTACAGGGAGCTCCTATAATTCACCCCTCCACTTT
CDR3: CASSATGSSYNSPLHF
length: 16
V: TRBV9
size: once
J: TRBJ1-6
D: .

DNA: TGTGCCAGCAGTTTATCTGGGACAGGGGAAGAGACCCAGTACTTC
CDR3: CASSLSGTGEETQYF
length: 15
V: TRBV27
size: .
J: TRBJ2-5
D: TRBD1

DNA: TGCGCCAGCAGCTTGACGGGGGCGAACACTGAAGCTTTCTTT
CDR3: CASSLTGANTEAFF
length: 14
V: TRBV5-1
size: .
J: TRBJ1-1
D: .

DNA: TGTGCCAGCAGTTACACTAGCGGGAGGGACAATGAGCAGTTCTTC
CDR3: CASSYTSGRDNEQFF
length: 15
V: TRBV6-2/TRBV6-3
size: .
J: TRBJ2-1
D: TRBD2

DNA: TGCGCCAGCAGCTTGGAAGGGACAGGGGCCCTCACTGAAGCTTTCTTT
CDR3: CASSLEGTGALTEAFF
length: 16
V: TRBV5-1
size: .
J: TRBJ1-1
D: TRBD1

DNA: TGTGCCAGCAGCTCCCAGGGAAGGGGCCTAAGGGACACTGAAGCTTTCTTT
CDR3: CASSSQGRGLRDTEAFF
length: 17
V: TRBV7-8
size: .
J: TRBJ1-1
D: .

DNA: TGTGCCAGCAGTGACTCGGACTACAATGAGCAGTTCTTC
CDR3: CASSDSDYNEQFF
length: 13
V: TRBV6-4
size: .
J: TRBJ2-1
D: .

DNA: TGTGCCAGCAGCTCCGGACTAGCGACCTACAATGAGCAGTTCTTC
CDR3: CASSSGLATYNEQFF
length: 15
V: TRBV7-6
size: .
J: TRBJ2-1
D: TRBD2

DNA: TGTGCCAGCAGCCGGGGACTAGCGGGAGTAGATACGCAGTATTTT
CDR3: CASSRGLAGVDTQYF
length: 15
V: TRBV5-8
size: .
J: TRBJ2-3
D: TRBD2

DNA: TGTGCCTGGAGTGTTGGGGTAGCGCCAAGACAAGAGACCCAGTACTTC
CDR3: CAWSVGVAPRQETQYF
length: 16
V: TRBV30
size: .
J: TRBJ2-5
D: .

DNA: TGTGCCAGCAGCACCCCTGGCGCCCACGAGCAGTACTTC
CDR3: CASSTPGAHEQYF
length: 13
V: TRBV7-3
size: .
J: TRBJ2-7
D: .

DNA: TGCAGTGCTAAACATAATACGCAGTATTTT
CDR3: CSAKHNTQYF
length: 10
V: TRBV20-1
size: .
J: TRBJ2-3
D: .

DNA: TGTGCCAGCTCTCAGGGGGAGCCCACCGAGCAGTACTTC
CDR3: CASSQGEPTEQYF
length: 13
V: TRBV18
size: .
J: TRBJ2-7
D: TRBD1

DNA: TGTGCCAGCAGTTTATCATCCCCGGGACAGGGCTATGCTGGAGCTTTCTTT
CDR3: CASSLSSPGQGYAGAFF
length: 17
V: TRBV28
size: .
J: TRBJ1-1
D: TRBD1

DNA: TGTGCCAGCTCACCGGGACAGGGGAGCTCCTACGAGCAGTACTTC
CDR3: CASSPGQGSSYEQYF
length: 15
V: TRBV18
size: .
J: TRBJ2-7
D: TRBD1

DNA: TGTGCCAGCAGTACCCTGACTAGTGGAACCAAAGATACGCAGTATTTT
CDR3: CASSTLTSGTKDTQYF
length: 16
V: TRBV6-2/TRBV6-3
size: .
J: TRBJ2-3
D: .

DNA: TGTGCCAGCAGCTTAGGACAGGGGTCGTCCTACACCTTC
CDR3: CASSLGQGSSYTF
length: 13
V: TRBV7-8
size: .
J: TRBJ1-2
D: TRBD1

DNA: TGTGCCTCCGGGGGAGGGGAGACCCAGTACTTC
CDR3: CASGGGETQYF
length: 11
V: TRBV10-3
size: .
J: TRBJ2-5
D: TRBD2

DNA: TGTGCCAGTAGTCCCCGGACAGGGCCAACTAATGAAAAACTGTTTTTT
CDR3: CASSPRTGPTNEKLFF
length: 16
V: TRBV19
size: .
J: TRBJ1-4
D: TRBD1

DNA: TGTGCCAGCAGCTTGGAGGGGGCGCGGAACACTGAAGCTTTCTTT
CDR3: CASSLEGARNTEAFF
length: 15
V: TRBV5-4
size: .
J: TRBJ1-1
D: TRBD1

DNA: TGTGCCAGCAGCCAGACAGGGCTCAATCAGCCCCAGCATTTT
CDR3: CASSQTGLNQPQHF
length: 14
V: TRBV7-2
size: .
J: TRBJ1-5
D: TRBD1

DNA: TGTGCCAGCAGCTTAGGTCTAGGGGCCGGCGGGGAGCTGTTTTTT
CDR3: CASSLGLGAGGELFF
length: 15
V: TRBV7-3
size: .
J: TRBJ2-2
D: .

DNA: TGTGCCAGCAGCCAAGATATGGGACGTCTTACTGAAGCTTTCTTT
CDR3: CASSQDMGRLTEAFF
length: 15
V: TRBV4-2
size: .
J: TRBJ1-1
D: .

DNA: TGTGCCAGCAGGGTTTTAGCGGGAGCGGCCGGGGAGCTGTTTTTT
CDR3: CASRVLAGAAGELFF
length: 15
V: TRBV6-5
size: .
J: TRBJ2-2
D: TRBD2

DNA: TGTGCCAGCAGCGTTACAGGGACTAATGAAAAACTGTTTTTT
CDR3: CASSVTGTNEKLFF
length: 14
V: TRBV7-6
size: .
J: TRBJ1-4
D: .

DNA: TGTGCCACCAGCAGAGTCCTGGGCAGGGCGACTGAAGCTTTCTTT
CDR3: CATSRVLGRATEAFF
length: 15
V: TRBV15
size: .
J: TRBJ1-1
D: .

DNA: TGCGCCAGCAGCTTGGGGGCAGGGAGCGAAAAACTGTTTTTT
CDR3: CASSLGAGSEKLFF
length: 14
V: TRBV5-1
size: .
J: TRBJ1-4
D: .

DNA: TGTGCCAGTAGTATAGAAGGGGGCTCCTACAATGAGCAGTTCTTC
CDR3: CASSIEGGSYNEQFF
length: 15
V: TRBV19
size: .
J: TRBJ2-1
D: .

DNA: TGTGCCAGCTCACCCGGCCCGGGACGGACGCGAGACACCGGGGAGCTGTTTTTT
CDR3: CASSPGPGRTRDTGELFF
length: 18
V: TRBV18
size: .
J: TRBJ2-2
D: .

DNA: TGTGCCAGCAGTCAGTCCCCCGGGCCCTCCTACGAGCAGTACTTC
CDR3: CASSQSPGPSYEQYF
length: 15
V: TRBV27
size: .
J: TRBJ2-7
D: .